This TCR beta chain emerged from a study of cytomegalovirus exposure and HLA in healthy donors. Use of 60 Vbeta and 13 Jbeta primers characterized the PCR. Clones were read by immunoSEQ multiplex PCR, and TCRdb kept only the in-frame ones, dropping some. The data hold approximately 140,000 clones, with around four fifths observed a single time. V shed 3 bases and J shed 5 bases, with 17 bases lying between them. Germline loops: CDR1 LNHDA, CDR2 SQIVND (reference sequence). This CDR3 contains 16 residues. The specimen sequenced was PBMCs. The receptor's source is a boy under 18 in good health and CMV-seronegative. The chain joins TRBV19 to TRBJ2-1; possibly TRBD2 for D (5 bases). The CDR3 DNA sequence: TGTGCCAGTAGTATTGGAAAGGGAGCGCGGGACAATGAGCAGTTCTTC. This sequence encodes CASSIGKGARDNEQFF.